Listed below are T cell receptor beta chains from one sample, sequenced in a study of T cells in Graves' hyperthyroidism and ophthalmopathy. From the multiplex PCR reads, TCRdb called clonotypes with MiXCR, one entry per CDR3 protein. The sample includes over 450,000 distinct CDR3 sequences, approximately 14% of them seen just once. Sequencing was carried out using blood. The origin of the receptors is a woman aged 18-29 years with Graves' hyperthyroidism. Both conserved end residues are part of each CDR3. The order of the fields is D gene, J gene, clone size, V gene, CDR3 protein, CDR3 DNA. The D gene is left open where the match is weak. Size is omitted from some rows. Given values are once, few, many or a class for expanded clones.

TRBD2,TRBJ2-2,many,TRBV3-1,CASSPSGDTSGWEELFF,TGTGCCAGCAGCCCGTCAGGGGACACTAGCGGATGGGAGGAGCTGTTTTTT
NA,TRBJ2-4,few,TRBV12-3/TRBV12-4,CASSLTRFENIQYF,TGTGCCAGCAGTTTGACCCGGTTTGAAAACATTCAGTACTTC
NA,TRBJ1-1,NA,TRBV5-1,CASSPEKLNTEAFF,TGCGCCAGCAGCCCGGAGAAACTGAACACTGAAGCTTTCTTT
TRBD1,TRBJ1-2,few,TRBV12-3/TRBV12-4,CASSRDRGGTF,TGTGCCAGCAGTAGAGACAGGGGGGGCACCTTC
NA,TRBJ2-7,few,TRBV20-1,CSARDFGGSGYEQYF,TGCAGTGCTAGAGATTTTGGGGGTTCGGGCTACGAGCAGTACTTC
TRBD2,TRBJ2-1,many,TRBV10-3,CAIRPGLENNEQFF,TGTGCCATCAGGCCGGGACTAGAGAACAATGAGCAGTTCTTC
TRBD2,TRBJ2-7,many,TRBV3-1,CASSSTSGSSEQYF,TGTGCCAGCAGCTCCACTAGCGGGAGCTCTGAGCAGTACTTC
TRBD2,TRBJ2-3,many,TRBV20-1,CSAPPGREGGTDTQYF,TGCAGTGCTCCCCCCGGGCGGGAGGGAGGCACAGATACGCAGTATTTT
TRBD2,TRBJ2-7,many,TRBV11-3,CASSLGGLGDEQYF,TGTGCCAGCAGCTTAGGGGGACTAGGGGACGAGCAGTACTTC
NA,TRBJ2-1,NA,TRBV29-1,CSATLTSYEQFF,TGCAGCGCCACCCTCACATCCTACGAGCAGTTCTTC
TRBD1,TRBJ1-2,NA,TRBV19,CASSMWGTGRESYTF,TGTGCCAGTAGTATGTGGGGGACAGGAAGGGAGTCCTACACCTTC
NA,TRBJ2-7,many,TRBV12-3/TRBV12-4,CASSPRALYEQYF,TGTGCCAGCAGCCCGAGGGCGCTGTACGAGCAGTACTTC
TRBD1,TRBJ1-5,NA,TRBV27,CASPRQGWNQPQHF,TGTGCCAGCCCGAGACAGGGGTGGAATCAGCCCCAGCATTTT
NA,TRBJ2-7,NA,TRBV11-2,CASSLEASELEEQYF,TGTGCCAGCAGCTTAGAAGCTAGCGAGCTTGAAGAGCAGTACTTC
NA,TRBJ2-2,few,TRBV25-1,CASSDDSGTGELFF,TGTGCCAGCAGTGATGACTCCGGCACCGGGGAGCTGTTTTTT
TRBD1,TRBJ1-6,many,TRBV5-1,CASSSSTGSDNSPLHF,TGCGCCAGCAGCTCCTCGACAGGGTCCGATAATTCACCCCTCCACTTT
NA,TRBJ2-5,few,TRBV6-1,CASSNVGGRRETQHF,TGTGCCAGCAGCAATGTCGGGGGGCGCCGAGAGACCCAGCACTTC
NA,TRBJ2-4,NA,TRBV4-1,CASSQDGLGTLAKNIQYF,TGCGCCAGCAGCCAAGATGGCCTCGGCACACTAGCCAAAAACATTCAGTACTTC
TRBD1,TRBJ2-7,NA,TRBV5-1,CASTPPDRPLDEQYF,TGCGCCAGCACCCCTCCGGACAGGCCTTTGGACGAGCAGTACTTC
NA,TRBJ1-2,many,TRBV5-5,CASSPRDPQDYGYTF,TGTGCCAGCAGCCCCCGGGACCCGCAGGACTATGGCTACACCTTC
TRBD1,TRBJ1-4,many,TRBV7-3,CASSLGTAGNEKLFF,TGTGCCAGCAGCTTGGGGACAGCTGGAAATGAAAAACTGTTTTTT
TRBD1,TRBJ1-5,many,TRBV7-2,CASSLGGQGVQPQHF,TGTGCCAGCAGCTTAGGGGGACAGGGGGTTCAGCCCCAGCATTTT
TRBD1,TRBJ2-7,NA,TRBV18,CASSDIRQGADEQYF,TGTGCCAGCTCGGACATTCGACAGGGAGCGGACGAGCAGTACTTC
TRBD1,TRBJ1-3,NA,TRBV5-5,CASSSDRGKGNTIYF,TGTGCCAGCAGCTCCGACAGGGGGAAGGGAAACACCATATATTTT
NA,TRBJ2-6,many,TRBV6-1,CAGALADSGANVLTF,TGTGCCGGAGCCTTAGCGGACTCTGGGGCCAACGTCCTGACTTTC